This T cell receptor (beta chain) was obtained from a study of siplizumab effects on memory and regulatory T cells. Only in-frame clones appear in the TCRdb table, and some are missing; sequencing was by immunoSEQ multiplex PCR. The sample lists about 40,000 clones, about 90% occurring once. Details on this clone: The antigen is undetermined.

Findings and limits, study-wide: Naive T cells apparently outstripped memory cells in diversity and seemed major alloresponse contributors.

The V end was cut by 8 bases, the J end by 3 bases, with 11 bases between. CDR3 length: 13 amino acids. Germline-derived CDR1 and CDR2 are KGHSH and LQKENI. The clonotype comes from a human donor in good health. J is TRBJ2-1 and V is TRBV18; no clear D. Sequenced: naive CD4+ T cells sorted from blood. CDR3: CASAKGLYNEQFF. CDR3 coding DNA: TGTGCCAGCGCGAAGGGTCTCTACAATGAGCAGTTCTTC.